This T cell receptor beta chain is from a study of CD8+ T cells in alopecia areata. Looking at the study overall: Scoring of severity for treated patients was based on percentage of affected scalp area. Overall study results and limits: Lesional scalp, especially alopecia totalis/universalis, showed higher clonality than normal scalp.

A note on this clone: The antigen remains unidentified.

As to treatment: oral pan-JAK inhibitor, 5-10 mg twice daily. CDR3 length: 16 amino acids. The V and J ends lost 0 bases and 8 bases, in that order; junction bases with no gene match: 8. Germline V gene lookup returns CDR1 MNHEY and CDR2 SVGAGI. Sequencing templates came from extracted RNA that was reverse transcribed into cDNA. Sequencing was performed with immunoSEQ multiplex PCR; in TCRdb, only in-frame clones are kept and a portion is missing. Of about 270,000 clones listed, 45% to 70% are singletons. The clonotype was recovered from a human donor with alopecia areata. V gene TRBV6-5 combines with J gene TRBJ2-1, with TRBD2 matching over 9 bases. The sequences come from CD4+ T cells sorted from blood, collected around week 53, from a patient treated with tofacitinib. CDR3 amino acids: CASSYSRRGGFDEQFF. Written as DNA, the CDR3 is TGTGCCAGCAGTTACTCCCGGCGGGGGGGCTTCGATGAGCAGTTCTTC.